This T cell receptor beta chain was documented in a study of T cell repertoires in cytomegalovirus infection. Germline CDR1 reads LNHDA; CDR2 reads SQIVND (reference sequence). The CDR3 totals 15 residues. V lost 2 bases to trimming and J lost 0 bases, with 8 bases between them. TCRdb redid the calling of the reads with MiXCR, one entry per CDR3 protein. The repertoire holds 700,000 to 850,000 distinct CDR3 sequences, with roughly 33% as singletons. Concerning this clonotype itself: The antigen remains undetermined.

The source is a human donor in good health (CMV status not recorded). Some clones in this sample may be carry-over from other donors' samples. V is TRBV19 and J is TRBJ2-1; no firm D call. The input for sequencing was cultured CD8+ T cells from PBMCs, taken from culture after CMV antigen stimulation. The CDR3, as DNA: TGTGCCAGTAGTATACGGCACAGCTCCTACAATGAGCAGTTCTTC. This codes for CASSIRHSSYNEQFF. Full variable domain (missing parts from reference TRBV19 and TRBJ2-1): DGGITQSPKYLFRKEGQNVTLSCEQNLNHDAMYWYRQDPGQGLRLIYYSQIVNDFQKGDIAEGYSVSREKKESFPLTVTSAQKNPTAFYLCASSIRHSSYNEQFFGPGTRLTVL.